One TCR beta chain is described in this entry. The antigen remains undetermined. The junction had 8 bases not matched to a gene; V was cut back by 0 bases and J by 3 bases. CDR1 SGDLS and CDR2 YYNGEE come from the germline V gene. The CDR3 extends over 16 amino acids. This PCR relied on a set of 60 Vbeta primers and 13 Jbeta primers. Produced via immunoSEQ multiplex PCR; TCRdb's table is partial and in-frame only. The data hold roughly 110,000 clones, with less than 85% observed a single time. This sample is part of a study of cytomegalovirus exposure and HLA in healthy donors. Study-level results: Common viral pathogens (according to a later analysis) appeared linked to several of the most significant clusters. Generally TCR sequences proved uncommon, though certain public TCRs appeared in numerous donors. The sole available immune exposure information was CMV serostatus.

The source material was PBMCs. The source of this sequence is a man between 18 and 29 years old in good health and CMV-seronegative. The rearrangement uses TRBV9 and TRBJ2-7; 8 bases align to TRBD1. Written as DNA, the CDR3 is TGTGCCAGCAGCGTAGCCCGGACAGGGATGGTCTACGAGCAGTACTTC. Translated, it gives CASSVARTGMVYEQYF. Variable domain in full (rest from reference TRBV9 and TRBJ2-7): DSGVTQTPKHLITATGQRVTLRCSPRSGDLSVYWYQQSLDQGLQFLIQYYNGEERAKGNILERFSAQQFPDLHSELNLSSLELGDSALYFCASSVARTGMVYEQYFGPGTRLTVT.